Following are 11 T cell receptor beta chains from one sample sequenced in a study of shared clonotypes between healthy human individuals. Libraries were prepared by immunoSEQ multiplex PCR; TCRdb keeps only in-frame clonotypes and omits some of them. The table includes 2.3 million or so clones, just over 90% detected once. The sequenced sample was naive CD4+ T cells from PBMCs. Noted subset: CD45RA+ positively selected. Every receptor here comes from a man aged 18 to 29 in good health. Some clones in this sample may be carry-over from other donors' samples.

The V call is TRBV14, the J call TRBJ2-3, with D perhaps assigned TRBD1 or TRBD2 (5 bases each). This CDR3 is 16 amino acids long. Germline assignment: CDR1 SGHDN and CDR2 FVKESK. Trimming took 8 bases from V and 3 from J, leaving 21 bases between them. CDR3 in amino acids: CASRSGQGFWTDTQYF. In DNA form, the CDR3 reads TGTGCCAGCCGGTCGGGGCAGGGATTTTGGACAGATACGCAGTATTTT. Variable domain in full (rest from reference TRBV14 and TRBJ2-3): EAGVTQFPSHSVIEKGQTVTLRCDPISGHDNLYWYRRVMGKEIKFLLHFVKESKQDESGMPNNRFLAERTGGTYSTLKVQPAELEDSGVYFCASRSGQGFWTDTQYFGPGTRLTVL.

In regard to this clone: Different DNA sequences within this sample yield the same CDR3. V usage is TRBV4-1 and J usage is TRBJ2-7; 7 bases line up with TRBD2. The CDR3 loop spans 15 amino acids. Germline V gives CDR1 MGHRA, CDR2 YSYEKL. V was pared by 0 bases and J by 4 bases, with 6 bases of the junction left unmatched. CDR3 loop: CASSQDGGSRYEQYF. CDR3 sequence (DNA): TGCGCCAGCAGCCAAGACGGCGGGAGTCGGTACGAGCAGTACTTC.

V and J are TRBV6-5 and TRBJ1-4, with 7 nucleotides matching TRBD1. Germline V gene data show CDR1 as MNHEY and CDR2 as SVGAGI. V was clipped by 3 bases and J by 5 bases; unmatched bases: 6. The CDR3 is 15 amino acids. The CDR3 here is CASSYRGQANEKLFF. CDR3 in DNA: TGTGCCAGCAGTTATAGGGGGCAGGCGAATGAAAAACTGTTTTTT.

The rearrangement links TRBV5-8 to TRBJ1-1; no clear D gene. Trimming pared 4 bases from V and 6 bases from J, leaving 16 bases between. Germline-derived CDR1 and CDR2 are SGHTS and YDEGEE. This CDR3 contains 14 residues. The CDR3 DNA follows: TGTGCCAGCAGCCCGGGGATTTCCTTCGCTGAAGCTTTCTTT. It specifies CASSPGISFAEAFF.

The chain carries TRBV5-1 and TRBJ2-2, with D maybe TRBD1 (5 bases). The ends were cut back, 7 bases at V and 4 bases at J, with 14 bases in the middle. CDR1 and CDR2 from the germline V gene are SGHRS and YFSETQ. The CDR3 contains 14 residues. CDR3 in DNA: TGCGCCAGCTGCCAGGGATTTGGCACCGGGGAGCTGTTTTTT. Translating it yields CASCQGFGTGELFF.

The V gene is TRBV7-9, the J gene TRBJ1-1, with D maybe TRBD1 (5 bases). The length of the CDR3 is 13 residues. Trimming removed 4 bases at V and 10 bases at J, with 16 bases between. Germline V lookup: CDR1 SEHNR, CDR2 FQNEAQ (reference sequence). As DNA, the CDR3 is TGTGCCAGCAGCTCAGACAGCGGGGCCGGAGCTTTCTTT. As protein: CASSSDSGAGAFF. Complete variable domain (other parts from reference TRBV7-9 and TRBJ1-1): DTGVSQNPRHKITKRGQNVTFRCDPISEHNRLYWYRQTLGQGPEFLTYFQNEAQLEKSRLLSDRFSAERPKGSFSTLEIQRTEQGDSAMYLCASSSDSGAGAFFGQGTRLTVV.

The rearrangement joins TRBV11-2 to TRBJ2-5; D uncertain. Judging by the DNA end, TRBJ2-7 fits better; the J call may be wrong. This CDR3 is 14 amino acids long. Germline loops: CDR1 SGHAT, CDR2 FQNNGV. DNA for the CDR3: TGTGCCAGCAGCCCGTGGACGAACTCCTACGAGCAGTACTTC. Its protein product is CASSPWTNSYEQYF.

The gene calls are TRBV2 and TRBJ2-3; D tentatively fits TRBD1 or TRBD2 (6 bases each). Trimming stripped 10 bases from V and 7 bases from J, with 21 bases between. CDR3 length: 14 residues. Per the germline V gene, CDR1 is SNHLY and CDR2 is FYNNEI. The CDR3 spells CATGLGGSVYTQYF. In DNA form, the CDR3 reads TGTGCCACCGGTCTGGGGGGCAGCGTGTATACGCAGTATTTT.

This clone was counted once. V and J are TRBV6-5 and TRBJ2-3; 8 bases are shared with TRBD2. The CDR3 consists of 15 residues. Germline values: CDR1 MNHEY, CDR2 SVGAGI. The J segment lost 2 bases and the V segment lost 4 bases, leaving 5 bases of the junction unmatched. The CDR3 nucleotides read TGTGCCAGCAGTTCCCGGGGGGGGGCCACAGATACGCAGTATTTT. Encoded protein: CASSSRGGATDTQYF.

V is TRBV7-9 and J is TRBJ1-1, with a weak D call TRBD1 (6 bases). Germline V gives CDR1 SEHNR, CDR2 FQNEAQ (reference sequence). V was trimmed by 5 bases and J by 8 bases, leaving 18 bases between them. The CDR3 sequence is 14 residues long. The CDR3: CASSRRQEMGEAFF. In DNA form, the CDR3 reads TGTGCCAGCAGCCGCAGACAGGAAATGGGGGAAGCTTTCTTT.

Notes on this clone: Other DNA sequences from this sample encode an identical CDR3 as well. This chain connects TRBV5-4 to TRBJ2-7; D may be TRBD1 (6 bases). This CDR3 comprises 14 residues. Trimming removed 1 base from V and 1 base from J, with 9 bases in between. The germline V gene encodes CDR1 SGHNT and CDR2 YYREEE (reference sequence). Written as DNA, the CDR3 is TGTGCCAGCAGCTTGTGGCAGGGGTCCTACGAGCAGTACTTC. Protein product: CASSLWQGSYEQYF. Combining the CDR3 with reference TRBV5-4 and TRBJ2-7 gives the whole variable domain ETGVTQSPTHLIKTRGQQVTLRCSSQSGHNTVSWYQQALGQGPQFIFQYYREEENGRGNFPPRFSGLQFPNYSSELNVNALELDDSALYLCASSLWQGSYEQYFGPGTRLTVT.